The rows below give T cell receptor beta chains drawn from one sample of a study of Ad26.COV2.S vaccination and SARS-CoV-2 variants. Sequencing was performed with immunoSEQ multiplex PCR; in TCRdb, only in-frame clones are kept and a portion is missing. The table has roughly 510,000 clones, around 85% seen once. The material was peripheral blood, obtained in a trial of Ad26.COV2.S vaccine versus placebo. The receptors originated from a person aged 18-60 years who received the Ad26.COV2.S COVID-19 vaccine or a placebo. The CDR3 runs from the conserved cysteine through the conserved F or W. A D gene is named only where the DNA matches it firmly. Rows may omit the clone size; those that give it use once, few, many or a size class.

cdr3_aa cdr3_nt j_call v_call clone_size d_call
CASSPSNTGELFF TGTGCCAGCAGCCCCTCAAACACCGGGGAGCTGTTTTTT TRBJ2-2 TRBV9 few .
CASTQDFYEQYF TGCGCCAGCACCCAGGACTTTTACGAGCAGTACTTC TRBJ2-7 TRBV5-1 . .
CASGVTGITQYF TGTGCCAGCGGGGTGACGGGCATTACGCAGTATTTT TRBJ2-3 TRBV5-8 . .
CASSSDQGRTEAFF TGTGCCAGCAGTTCCGATCAAGGGAGGACTGAAGCTTTCTTT TRBJ1-1 TRBV28 . .
CASSQEAVHSNQPQHF TGTGCCAGCAGCCAAGAGGCAGTACATAGCAATCAGCCCCAGCATTTT TRBJ1-5 TRBV4-2 few .
CAIRIAGGSGTGELFF TGTGCCATCAGGATAGCGGGAGGGTCGGGCACCGGGGAGCTGTTTTTT TRBJ2-2 TRBV10-3 . TRBD2
CASSKDSHTEAFF TGCGCCAGCAGCAAGGACAGCCACACTGAAGCTTTCTTT TRBJ1-1 TRBV5-1 . .
CASSLSWAQSSYGYTF TGTGCCAGCAGTTTATCCTGGGCTCAAAGTTCCTATGGCTACACCTTC TRBJ1-2 TRBV28 . .
CASSSSGQGSGELFF TGTGCCAGCAGCTCATCGGGGCAGGGGAGCGGGGAGCTGTTTTTT TRBJ2-2 TRBV28 . .
CASSSTSGSLGETQYF TGTGCCAGCAGTTCGACTAGCGGGAGTCTCGGAGAGACCCAGTACTTC TRBJ2-5 TRBV6-2/TRBV6-3 . TRBD2
CASSLVAASSYNEQFF TGCGCCAGCAGCTTGGTAGCGGCGAGCTCCTACAATGAGCAGTTCTTC TRBJ2-1 TRBV5-1 . .
CASSLRLAGNTEAFF TGTGCCAGCAGTTTGCGCCTCGCGGGGAACACTGAAGCTTTCTTT TRBJ1-1 TRBV28 . .
CASSSQGYPSGEQYF TGTGCCAGCAGTTCCCAGGGGTACCCTTCGGGCGAGCAGTACTTC TRBJ2-7 TRBV27 once .